Listed below are T cell receptor beta chains from one sample, sequenced in a study of T cell responses to AZD1222 COVID-19 vaccine. TCRdb keeps only in-frame clones here, not all; method: immunoSEQ multiplex PCR. The data hold 85,000 to 100,000 clones, with around nine tenths observed a single time. This specimen was peripheral blood, taken on day 0 of AZD1222 vaccination. The receptors stem from an adult in good health. The CDR3 runs from the conserved cysteine through the conserved F or W. The D gene is left open where the match is weak. Size tells how often a clone was seen (once, few, many) or the class of an expanded clone, and some rows leave it out.

V gene,clone size,D gene,J gene,CDR3 protein,CDR3 DNA
TRBV20-1,-,-,TRBJ1-5,CSASPGSPSQPQHF,TGCAGTGCTAGTCCGGGATCGCCCAGTCAGCCCCAGCATTTT
TRBV18,-,-,TRBJ1-1,CASSPYGTGGDTEAFF,TGTGCCAGCTCACCATACGGGACCGGTGGGGACACTGAAGCTTTCTTT
TRBV18,-,-,TRBJ2-7,CASSGGSSYEQYF,TGTGCCAGCTCAGGAGGGAGCTCCTACGAGCAGTACTTC
TRBV20-1,-,TRBD1,TRBJ1-1,CSASYYRGNTEAFF,TGCAGTGCTAGTTATTACAGGGGAAACACTGAAGCTTTCTTT
TRBV5-6,-,-,TRBJ2-5,CASSFYLTSGGSETQYF,TGTGCCAGCAGCTTTTACCTTACGTCAGGGGGGAGCGAGACCCAGTACTTC
TRBV5-1,-,-,TRBJ1-1,CASSPLQGETEAFF,TGCGCCAGCAGCCCTCTCCAGGGAGAGACTGAAGCTTTCTTT
TRBV30,-,-,TRBJ1-2,CAWSVARTGYGYTF,TGTGCCTGGAGCGTAGCCCGGACTGGCTATGGCTACACCTTC
TRBV4-2,-,-,TRBJ1-3,CASSQEGGAGDTIYF,TGTGCCAGCAGCCAAGAGGGGGGGGCTGGAGACACCATATATTTT
TRBV5-4,-,-,TRBJ2-2,CASSSRGRPNGELFF,TGTGCCAGCTCCTCGAGAGGGCGCCCAAACGGGGAGCTGTTTTTT
TRBV9,-,-,TRBJ2-7,CASSVGVAGEQYF,TGTGCCAGCAGCGTAGGCGTCGCGGGCGAGCAGTACTTC
TRBV5-4,-,TRBD2,TRBJ2-3,CASSSGLAGNTDTQYF,TGTGCCAGCAGCTCCGGACTAGCGGGAAACACAGATACGCAGTATTTT
TRBV6-1,once,-,TRBJ1-5,CASSETAGPISNQPQHF,TGTGCCAGCAGTGAAACCGCCGGGCCGATTAGCAATCAGCCCCAGCATTTT
TRBV2,-,TRBD2,TRBJ2-5,CASSDAGGGIKTQYF,TGTGCCAGCAGTGATGCGGGGGGGGGTATAAAGACCCAGTACTTC
TRBV4-3,-,TRBD2,TRBJ2-3,CATSGDFTDTQYF,TGCGCCACTAGCGGGGATTTCACAGATACGCAGTATTTT
TRBV4-2,-,-,TRBJ2-3,CASSQEGSGIDTQYF,TGTGCCAGCAGCCAAGAAGGGTCGGGGATAGATACGCAGTATTTT
TRBV30,-,-,TRBJ1-1,CAWSVRGANTEAFF,TGTGCCTGGAGTGTACGAGGGGCGAACACTGAAGCTTTCTTT
TRBV6-5,-,-,TRBJ2-7,CASSQPGPTIYEQYF,TGTGCCAGCAGCCAACCGGGGCCCACCATCTACGAGCAGTACTTC
TRBV30,-,TRBD1,TRBJ2-3,CAWSEGRGPDTQYF,TGTGCCTGGAGTGAAGGCAGGGGGCCCGATACGCAGTATTTT
TRBV6-2/TRBV6-3,-,-,TRBJ1-1,CASSYWSEAFF,TGTGCCAGCAGTTACTGGTCTGAAGCTTTCTTT
TRBV9,-,-,TRBJ1-1,CASSVALGAVTEAFF,TGTGCCAGCAGCGTAGCTTTGGGGGCCGTCACTGAAGCTTTCTTT
TRBV7-5,once,-,TRBJ1-6,CARSDSPPLHF,TGTGCCAGAAGTGACAGTCCACCCCTCCACTTT
TRBV19,once,-,TRBJ1-2,CATSLGEGRKRYGYTF,TGTGCCACCTCTCTCGGGGAGGGGCGGAAGAGGTATGGCTACACCTTC
TRBV11-3,-,-,TRBJ2-7,CASSSVQAPYEQYF,TGTGCCAGCAGCTCGGTCCAGGCGCCCTACGAGCAGTACTTC
TRBV5-6,-,-,TRBJ1-1,CASSLMTRGGTEAFF,TGTGCCAGCAGCTTGATGACTAGGGGGGGCACTGAAGCTTTCTTT
TRBV4-1,-,-,TRBJ1-6,CASSQDRVWGGSPLHF,TGCGCCAGCAGCCAAGACAGGGTCTGGGGCGGCTCACCCCTCCACTTT
TRBV9,-,-,TRBJ1-1,CASSVVTGNTEAFF,TGTGCCAGCAGCGTAGTTACTGGAAACACTGAAGCTTTCTTT
TRBV28,-,-,TRBJ2-7,CASDYARTEIDQNPYEQYF,TGTGCCAGCGACTACGCCCGGACAGAGATAGACCAGAACCCCTACGAGCAGTACTTC
TRBV15,-,TRBD1,TRBJ1-2,CATSPRDRGYGYTF,TGTGCCACCAGCCCGCGGGACAGGGGCTATGGCTACACCTTC
TRBV30,-,-,TRBJ2-3,CAWLRHRASTDTQYF,TGTGCCTGGCTGAGGCACAGGGCTAGCACAGATACGCAGTATTTT
TRBV25-1,-,TRBD1,TRBJ1-5,CASSDSHRGSNQPQHF,TGTGCCAGCAGTGATTCCCACAGGGGAAGCAATCAGCCCCAGCATTTT
TRBV6-5,few,-,TRBJ2-7,CASSLTESKDEQYF,TGTGCCAGCAGTCTCACAGAGTCGAAGGACGAGCAGTACTTC
TRBV19,-,TRBD1,TRBJ2-6,CASSFLQGSGANVLTF,TGTGCCAGTAGTTTCCTACAGGGGAGTGGGGCCAACGTCCTGACTTTC
TRBV4-1,-,TRBD2,TRBJ2-5,CASSQEIAGGFQETQYF,TGCGCCAGCAGCCAAGAGATAGCGGGGGGCTTCCAAGAGACCCAGTACTTC
TRBV5-3,-,-,TRBJ2-1,CARSLGLINYNEQFF,TGTGCCAGAAGCTTGGGTCTGATTAACTACAATGAGCAGTTCTTC
TRBV30,once,-,TRBJ1-3,CAWIGRGNTIYF,TGTGCCTGGATAGGGAGAGGAAACACCATATATTTT
TRBV10-1,-,-,TRBJ1-1,CASCGGGGNTEAFF,TGCGCCAGCTGTGGCGGGGGGGGGAACACTGAAGCTTTCTTT
TRBV30,once,-,TRBJ1-2,CAWKGLTGAGGYTF,TGTGCCTGGAAGGGGTTGACTGGGGCGGGTGGCTACACCTTC
TRBV6-5,-,-,TRBJ1-2,CASSYSLGPAAVGYTF,TGTGCCAGCAGTTACTCGTTAGGTCCAGCTGCGGTTGGCTACACCTTC
TRBV9,once,-,TRBJ2-3,CASSGPGGGPDTQYF,TGTGCCAGCAGCGGTCCGGGAGGGGGCCCCGATACGCAGTATTTT
TRBV24-1,-,TRBD2,TRBJ2-5,CATSDPRLAGYQETQYF,TGTGCCACCAGTGATCCCAGACTAGCGGGTTACCAAGAGACCCAGTACTTC
TRBV6-5,-,TRBD1,TRBJ1-6,CASSYLRQGGNSPLHF,TGTGCCAGCAGTTACCTGAGACAGGGTGGGAATTCACCCCTCCACTTT
TRBV19,-,TRBD2,TRBJ2-3,CASSIGGGVADTQYF,TGTGCCAGTAGTATCGGCGGGGGGGTAGCAGATACGCAGTATTTT